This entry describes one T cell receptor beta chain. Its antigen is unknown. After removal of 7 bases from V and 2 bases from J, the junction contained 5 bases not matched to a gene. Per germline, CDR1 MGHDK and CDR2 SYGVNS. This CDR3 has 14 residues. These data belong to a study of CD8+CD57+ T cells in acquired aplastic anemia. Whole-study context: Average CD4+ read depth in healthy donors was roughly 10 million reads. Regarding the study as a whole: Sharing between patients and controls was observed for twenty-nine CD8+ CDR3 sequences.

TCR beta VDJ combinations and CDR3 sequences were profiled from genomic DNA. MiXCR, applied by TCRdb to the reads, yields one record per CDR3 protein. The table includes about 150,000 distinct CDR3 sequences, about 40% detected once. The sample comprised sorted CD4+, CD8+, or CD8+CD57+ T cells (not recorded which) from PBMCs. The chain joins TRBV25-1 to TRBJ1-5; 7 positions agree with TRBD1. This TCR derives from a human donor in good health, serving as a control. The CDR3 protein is CASTGGGGNQPQHF. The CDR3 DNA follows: TGTGCCAGCACGGGAGGGGGCGGCAATCAGCCCCAGCATTTT.